Each of the 11 T cell receptor beta chains below was sequenced from the same sample in a study of cytomegalovirus exposure and HLA in healthy donors. The primer mix had 60 Vbeta and 13 Jbeta primers. Measured with immunoSEQ multiplex PCR; TCRdb has only the in-frame clones, and not every one. The sample has approximately 200,000 clones; 70% to 80% are singletons. The sample was PBMCs. The receptors were sampled from a woman between 25 and 40 years old in good health and CMV-seropositive.

The chain carries TRBV6-5 and TRBJ2-3; the match to TRBD1 covers 8 bases. This CDR3 is 14 amino acids long. Germline assignment: CDR1 MNHEY and CDR2 SVGAGI. V lost 5 bases and J lost 5; bases outside the gene matches: 6. The CDR3 DNA reads TGTGCCAGCAGTCGGGACAGGATGAGAGATACGCAGTATTTT. It is translated as CASSRDRMRDTQYF.

This clone has just a few counts. Other DNA sequences in the sample encode the same CDR3. The V and J genes are TRBV10-3 and TRBJ1-1; 8 bases are shared with TRBD1. The CDR3 length is 14 residues. Germline V CDR1 and CDR2: ENHRY, SYGVKD. With 4 bases clipped from V and 5 bases from J, the junction kept 6 bases outside the gene matches. CDR3 protein: CAISVLQGETEAFF. CDR3 nucleotides: TGTGCCATCAGTGTTCTACAGGGGGAAACTGAAGCTTTCTTT.

V and J are TRBV5-8 and TRBJ2-1, with TRBD2 matching over 8 bases. The CDR3 covers 15 residues. Germline V gives CDR1 SGHTS, CDR2 YDEGEE. Trimming at V came to 4 bases and at J to 4 bases, leaving 7 bases not matched to a gene. CDR3 sequence reads: CASSTRLALYNEQFF. The CDR3 nucleotides are TGTGCCAGCAGCACCCGACTAGCGCTATACAATGAGCAGTTCTTC.

This chain joins TRBV7-2 and TRBJ2-7; 12 bases line up with TRBD1. CDR3 length: 15 residues. The germline V gene encodes CDR1 SGHTA and CDR2 FQGNSA. V was pared by 5 bases and J by 3 bases, with 5 bases of the junction left unmatched. The CDR3 DNA follows: TGTGCCAGCAGCGCGGGACAGGGGGCCAGCTACGAGCAGTACTTC. Protein sequence: CASSAGQGASYEQYF.

The chain recombines TRBV5-4 with TRBJ2-7; TRBD2 agrees at 13 bases. Germline CDR1 and CDR2: SGHNT and YYREEE (reference sequence). This CDR3 contains 18 residues. V trimming: 2 bases; J trimming: 3 bases; junction bases outside the gene matches: 11. CDR3 coding DNA: TGTGCCAGCAGCTTCGGACTAGCGGGAGAAGTTCGGGTCTACGAGCAGTACTTC. Amino acid sequence: CASSFGLAGEVRVYEQYF.

This clone was seen more than once but under ten times. J is TRBJ2-7 and V is TRBV6-6, with 7 bases identical to TRBD1. CDR3 length: 12 amino acids. V was clipped by 6 bases and J by 9 bases; unmatched bases: 8. The germline V gene encodes CDR1 MNHNY and CDR2 SVGAGI (reference sequence). The CDR3 is CASSWDSVAQYF. The CDR3 DNA follows: TGTGCCAGCAGCTGGGACAGCGTTGCGCAGTACTTC.

Only a few counts were recorded for this clone. The chain combines TRBV5-1 with TRBJ1-2, with 9 bases lining up with TRBD1. The CDR3 is 14 residues long. Germline V gene data show CDR1 as SGHRS and CDR2 as YFSETQ. The V gene end was trimmed by 4 bases and the J gene end by 8 bases; junction bases not matched to a gene: 9. As DNA, the CDR3 is TGCGCCAGCAGCCTACTGGACAGGGGAAGGGGCTACACCTTC. It codes for CASSLLDRGRGYTF.

This rearrangement joins TRBV19 to TRBJ2-2; 9 bases match TRBD1. The CDR3 totals 15 residues. Germline V gene data show CDR1 as LNHDA and CDR2 as SQIVND (reference sequence). Germline trimming cut 10 bases from V and 5 bases from J; bases unmatched to any gene: 11. For the CDR3, the DNA is TGTGCCACCCAACGGGGGGACAGGGATACCGGGGAGCTGTTTTTT. It codes for CATQRGDRDTGELFF.

The chain is built from TRBV5-4 and TRBJ2-3, with 10 bases aligning to TRBD2. Losses at the gene ends were 10 bases for V and 2 bases for J; bases not matched to a gene: 13. CDR1 is SGHNT and CDR2 is YYREEE in the germline V gene (reference sequence). The CDR3 extends over 16 amino acids. CDR3 coding DNA: TGTGCCGCCGGGCTAGCGGGGGCGATAAACACAGATACGCAGTATTTT. It translates to CAAGLAGAINTDTQYF.

The rearrangement uses TRBV4-1 and TRBJ2-1, with D maybe TRBD2 (6 bases). V dropped 4 bases and J dropped 4 bases, with 11 bases sitting between them. CDR1 and CDR2 (germline): MGHRA, YSYEKL. This CDR3 contains 14 residues. The CDR3 protein is CASSLAVGYNEQFF. The CDR3 bases are TGCGCCAGCAGCCTAGCGGTAGGTTACAATGAGCAGTTCTTC.

The V and J genes are TRBV6-5 and TRBJ1-6, with 9 positions matching TRBD1. The CDR3 is made up of 14 amino acids. Losses at the gene ends were 9 bases for V and 7 bases for J; bases not matched to a gene: 7. From germline, CDR1 is MNHEY and CDR2 SVGAGI. The CDR3 loop reads CASTFGQGNSPLHF. The CDR3, as DNA: TGTGCCAGTACATTTGGACAGGGGAATTCACCCCTCCACTTT.